This T cell receptor (beta chain) came from a study of cytomegalovirus exposure and HLA in healthy donors. PCR was performed using 60 Vbeta and 13 Jbeta primers. The method was immunoSEQ multiplex PCR; TCRdb's version includes in-frame clones alone and lacks a portion of them. The sample shows about 120,000 clones, 55% to 75% of them seen only once. This clone was seen only once. The CDR3 extends over 15 amino acids. Trimming removed 6 bases from V and 2 bases from J; junction bases left unmatched: 6. The germline V gene has CDR1 SGHAT and CDR2 FQNNGV. This receptor was obtained from a man aged 25 to 45 in good health and CMV-seronegative. The V call is TRBV11-2, the J call TRBJ2-2, with 7 bases identical to TRBD1. The specimen was PBMCs. The CDR3 protein is CASSYGTVNTGELFF. The CDR3 nucleotides are TGTGCCAGCAGTTACGGGACAGTTAACACCGGGGAGCTGTTTTTT.